A single T cell receptor (beta chain) is shown here with its context. The antigen is unknown. Libraries were made from TCR beta cDNA, and they carried unique molecular identifiers. TCRdb fed the PCR reads into MiXCR, producing one record per CDR3 protein. Here the sample spans around 700,000 distinct CDR3 sequences, 55% to 70% being singletons. This record comes from a study of post-analysis software for immune sequencing data. Study at large: The disease courses spanned relapsing-remitting, secondary progressive and progressive-relapsing forms of multiple sclerosis.

The study, taken as a whole, reports: Among multiple sclerosis patients, normalized Chao1 diversity was significantly below that of controls.

Source material: blood. The receptor's source is a girl aged 2-15 years with multiple sclerosis.

The CDR3 spells CASSLNMDTNQPQHF. The CDR3 DNA reads as TGTGCCAGCAGCTTAAATATGGACACCAATCAGCCCCAGCATTTT. The V call is TRBV11-2, the J call TRBJ1-5; D is possibly TRBD1 (5 bases). Trimming took off 2 bases at V and 3 bases at J, with 11 bases between the two ends. The CDR3 runs to 15 residues. The germline CDR1 and CDR2 sequences are SGHAT and FQNNGV.